This TCR beta chain originates from a study of response to subunit inactivated influenza vaccine. Study outcomes and limitations: Few additional T cells are recruited per seasonal influenza vaccination, authors suggested.

MiXCR, run by TCRdb on the RT-PCR reads, gives a single entry per CDR3 protein. The sample records some 180,000 distinct CDR3 sequences, around 9.2% being singletons. V gave up 4 bases and J gave up 7 bases; unmatched junction bases: 11. The CDR3 length is 17 residues. The germline CDR1 and CDR2 sequences are MDHEN and SYDVKM. This clonotype was seen repeatedly, ten times or more. Its antigen remains unidentified. The chain carries TRBV28 and TRBJ2-1; 12 bases are a match to TRBD2. The origin of this receptor is a man aged 50-60 years who received an inactivated influenza vaccine. This specimen consisted of non-naive T cells sorted from PBMCs, obtained on the day of vaccination. CDR3 sequence (DNA): TGTGCCAGCAGTTCCACCACCCTAGCGGGAGGGCAGAATGAGCAGTTCTTC. It codes for CASSSTTLAGGQNEQFF.